Below, 20 T cell receptor beta chains from the same sample are listed, as sequenced in a study of CD8+CD57+ T cells in acquired aplastic anemia. All sequencing subjects had displayed CD8+CD57+ cell expansion on flow cytometry. Template material for TCR beta VDJ and CDR3 profiling consisted of genomic DNA. TCRdb fed the reads into MiXCR, producing one record per CDR3 protein. Found here are around 200,000 distinct CDR3 sequences, roughly two thirds of them singletons; the top ten hold under 60%. Sequenced: sorted CD4+, CD8+, or CD8+CD57+ T cells (not recorded which) from PBMCs. These receptors were obtained from a human donor with aplastic anemia.

The V gene is TRBV24-1, the J gene TRBJ2-5, with 9 bases identical to TRBD1. Germline V gene sequence: CDR1 KGHDR, CDR2 SFDVKD. This CDR3 region has 17 residues. Trimming took 4 bases from V and 5 from J; bases not matched to a gene: 13. The CDR3, as DNA: TGTGCCACCAGTGAGCTAACAGGGGGCATGGATCAGGAGACCCAGTACTTC. This encodes CATSELTGGMDQETQYF.

The chain combines TRBV20-1 with TRBJ2-3; 10 nucleotides agree with TRBD2. V shed 1 base, J shed 5 bases, and the junction held 3 bases outside the gene matches. Looked up from germline, CDR1 is DFQATT and CDR2 is SNEGSKA (reference sequence). The CDR3 sequence is 14 residues long. CDR3 bases: TGCAGTGCTAGAGCTAGCGGGGGCGTAGATACGCAGTATTTT. Amino acid sequence: CSARASGGVDTQYF.

In its sample, this clonotype was seen a few times. The chain employs TRBV6-1 and TRBJ2-7; D may correspond to TRBD1 or TRBD2 (8 bases each). V gave up 7 bases and J gave up 3 bases, with 22 bases separating them. This CDR3 region has 16 residues. Per the germline V gene, CDR1 is MNHNS and CDR2 is SASEGT. This CDR3 is CASTSRGRGAFYEQYF. DNA for the CDR3: TGTGCCAGCACTAGCAGGGGGCGGGGGGCCTTCTACGAGCAGTACTTC.

The chain is built from TRBV20-1 and TRBJ2-7; 8 bases are shared with TRBD1. This CDR3 is 12 amino acids long. The junction had 5 bases not matched to a gene; V was cut back by 5 bases and J by 5 bases. CDR1 and CDR2 from the germline V gene are DFQATT and SNEGSKA (reference sequence). CDR3 nucleotide sequence: TGCAGTGCTGACTCAGGGGGCCACGAGCAGTACTTC. Amino acid sequence: CSADSGGHEQYF.

The count of this clonotype is one. The rearrangement uses TRBV7-2 and TRBJ2-3, with no clear D. Germline V gene data show CDR1 as SGHTA and CDR2 as FQGNSA. Trimming shortened V by 1 base and J by 2 bases, and 7 bases separated the two germline ends. CDR3 size: 14 residues. DNA for the CDR3: TGTGCCAGCAGCTTAGAGATAAACACAGATACGCAGTATTTT. Amino acid sequence: CASSLEINTDTQYF. The full variable domain, with the rest looked up from reference TRBV7-2 and TRBJ2-3, is GAGVSQSPSNKVTEKGKDVELRCDPISGHTALYWYRQSLGQGLEFLIYFQGNSAPDKSGLPSDRFSAERTGGSVSTLTIQRTQQEDSAVYLCASSLEINTDTQYFGPGTRLTVL.

The V gene is TRBV7-8, the J gene TRBJ2-5; 11 bases are shared with TRBD2. CDR1 is SGHVS, CDR2 FQNEAQ, per germline. The CDR3 is 16 residues long. The V gene end was trimmed by 7 bases and the J gene end by 5 bases; junction bases not matched to a gene: 12. CDR3 nucleotides: TGTGCCAGCACCATGGGGCTAGCGGGGGGCGTTGAGACCCAGTACTTC. It yields the protein CASTMGLAGGVETQYF.

The chain is built from TRBV6-1 and TRBJ2-7; either TRBD1 or TRBD2 may fit D (5 bases each). This CDR3 is 15 amino acids long. Per the germline V gene, CDR1 is MNHNS and CDR2 is SASEGT. V gave up 5 bases and J gave up 3 bases, with 17 bases separating them. CDR3 in amino acids: CASSSDPGTNYEQYF. The CDR3 bases are TGTGCCAGCAGTAGCGACCCGGGGACGAACTACGAGCAGTACTTC.

V and J are TRBV11-2 and TRBJ2-5, with unresolved D. Trimming left V 5 bases short and J 1 base short, with 17 bases between. CDR1 and CDR2 from the germline V gene are SGHAT and FQNNGV. The CDR3 has 16 amino acids. CDR3 bases: TGTGCCAGCAGCCCACTGCCTTGGGTGCGCCAAGAGACCCAGTACTTC. Amino acids: CASSPLPWVRQETQYF. Drawing the rest from reference TRBV11-2 and TRBJ2-5, the complete variable domain is EAGVAQSPRYKIIEKRQSVAFWCNPISGHATLYWYQQILGQGPKLLIQFQNNGVVDDSQLPKDRFSAERLKGVDSTLKIQPAKLEDSAVYLCASSPLPWVRQETQYFGPGTRLLVL.

This clonotype was counted ten times or more. The chain employs TRBV4-1 and TRBJ1-3; a weak D match, TRBD1 (5 bases). The V gene's germline CDR1 is MGHRA and CDR2 YSYEKL. Trimming pared 4 bases from V and 3 bases from J, leaving 10 bases between. The CDR3 is 14 amino acids. The CDR3, as DNA: TGCGCCAGCAGCCGGGGGATTTTTGGAAACACCATATATTTT. Translation gives CASSRGIFGNTIYF.

As to this clonotype: One junction end disagrees with the germline gene, perhaps due to a read error. V usage is TRBV29-1 and J usage is TRBJ2-1, with unresolved D. The CDR3 covers 10 residues. The germline CDR1 and CDR2 sequences are SQVTM and ANQGSEA. In DNA, the CDR3 is TGCAGCGTGGGCTACAGTGAGCAGTTCTTC. Protein: CSVGYSEQFF.

Of note for this clonotype: One end of the junction varies from germline; a read error may be responsible. The genes are TRBV10-3 and TRBJ2-2; 7 bases fit TRBD2. This CDR3 contains 15 residues. The germline CDR1 and CDR2 sequences are ENHRY and SYGVKD. Here the CDR3 reads CAISESGGNTGELLF. In DNA form, the CDR3 reads TGTGCCATCAGTGAGTCGGGGGGGAACACCGGGGAGCTGCTTTTT.

This sequence joins TRBV6-5 and TRBJ2-1, with TRBD2 matching 8 bases. The CDR3 length is 16 residues. Germline loops: CDR1 MNHEY, CDR2 SVGAGI. J was trimmed by 5 bases and V by 6 bases; bases with no gene match: 12. CDR3 loop: CASSFHRGGQNNEQFF. CDR3 nucleotide sequence: TGTGCCAGCAGCTTCCACCGGGGGGGGCAGAACAATGAGCAGTTCTTC.

This clonotype was found once. The junction and the germline gene differ at one end; a read error may be behind it. The rearrangement joins TRBV10-3 to TRBJ2-3; D may correspond to TRBD1 or TRBD2 (6 bases each). CDR1 is ENHRY, CDR2 SYGVKD, per germline. This CDR3 spans 15 amino acids. The CDR3 nucleotides are TGTGCCATCAGTGGGAGGGGGGAGATCACAGATACGCGGTATTTT. As protein: CAISGRGEITDTRYF.

The V and J genes are TRBV19 and TRBJ2-5; 8 nucleotides agree with TRBD2. There are 15 residues in the CDR3. Germline V lookup: CDR1 LNHDA, CDR2 SQIVND (reference sequence). The ends lost 5 bases at V and 5 bases at J; junction bases unmatched: 10. The CDR3: CASSESGGTRETQYF. The CDR3 bases are TGTGCCAGTAGTGAGTCTGGAGGGACTAGGGAGACCCAGTACTTC.

V usage is TRBV19 and J usage is TRBJ1-1; no definite D call. V lost 9 bases to trimming and J lost 2 bases, with 22 bases between them. The CDR3 is made up of 16 amino acids. Germline V CDR1 and CDR2: LNHDA, SQIVND (reference sequence). CDR3 sequence (DNA): TGTGCCAGCAGTTACTCGATTGGTCCAGGAAACACTGAAGCTTTCTTT. The encoded protein is CASSYSIGPGNTEAFF.

This clonotype was observed a handful of times. V is TRBV9 and J is TRBJ2-7; weak D call: TRBD1 (6 bases). Trimming cost V 0 bases and J 3 bases, with 10 bases left between them. The germline CDR1 and CDR2 sequences are SGDLS and YYNGEE. CDR3 size: 14 residues. The CDR3 sequence: CASSVVGRGYEQYF. The CDR3 region has the DNA TGTGCCAGCAGCGTAGTCGGCAGGGGCTACGAGCAGTACTTC. The entire variable domain, with the rest obtained from reference TRBV9 and TRBJ2-7, is as follows: DSGVTQTPKHLITATGQRVTLRCSPRSGDLSVYWYQQSLDQGLQFLIQYYNGEERAKGNILERFSAQQFPDLHSELNLSSLELGDSALYFCASSVVGRGYEQYFGPGTRLTVT.

Turning to this clonotype: One end of the junction is discordant with germline, which a read error may explain. The chain is built from TRBV2 and TRBJ2-7, with 7 positions matching TRBD2. This CDR3 comprises 14 residues. Germline CDR1 and CDR2: SNHLY and FYNNEI. CDR3 in amino acids: CASSQGPGRDEQYF. In nucleotides, the CDR3 is TGCGCCAGCAGCCAAGGACCGGGGAGGGACGAGCAGTACTTC.

This chain uses TRBV9 with TRBJ2-3; D is perhaps TRBD1 or TRBD2 (5 bases each). The V gene's germline CDR1 is SGDLS and CDR2 YYNGEE. The V end lost 4 bases, the J end lost 10 bases, and 16 bases lay between the germline ends. The CDR3 sequence is 13 residues long. CDR3 DNA: TGTGCCAGCAGCCCTCCCGGGGCTCTAGCGCAGTATTTT. Its protein product is CASSPPGALAQYF.

This rearrangement joins TRBV20-1 to TRBJ2-4, with 10 positions matching TRBD1. This CDR3 comprises 16 residues. After removal of 0 bases from V and 1 base from J, the junction contained 3 bases not matched to a gene. Germline values: CDR1 DFQATT, CDR2 SNEGSKA (reference sequence). The DNA for the CDR3 is TGCAGTGCTAGAGATCGGACAGGGGGGGCCAAAAACATTCAGTACTTC. This codes for CSARDRTGGAKNIQYF.

The rearrangement links TRBV10-3 to TRBJ1-2, with no clear D. Germline lookup yields CDR1 ENHRY and CDR2 SYGVKD. This CDR3 is built from 17 residues. Trimming left V 3 bases short and J 1 base short, with 18 bases between. DNA of the CDR3: TGTGCCATCAGTGACGACTCCGGACCGGACTTTAACTATGGCTACACCTTC. This translates into CAISDDSGPDFNYGYTF.